This TCR beta chain was found in a study of Ad26.COV2.S vaccination and SARS-CoV-2 variants. Overall study: Ad26.COV2.S given intramuscularly, once or twice 56 days apart. Study-wide results and caveats: In vaccinated individuals, spike-specific CD8+ and CD4+ T cell responses reportedly displayed substantial breadth.

This sample's treatment: around 19 received Ad26.COV2.S at low or high dose, single or two shots; several received placebo; per-sample allocation not given. Samples came from day 63 after the first vaccine or placebo injection. Note on this clone: As yet, its antigen is unknown.

The length of the CDR3 is 15 residues. V was pared by 5 bases and J by 1 base, with 7 bases of the junction left unmatched. Germline assignment: CDR1 SGHNT and CDR2 YYREEE (reference sequence). Profiling relied on immunoSEQ multiplex PCR, and the TCRdb table lists in-frame clones only, not all of them. The sample contains fewer than 500,000 clones, 90% of which appear only once. Material: peripheral blood, obtained in a trial of Ad26.COV2.S vaccine versus placebo. The sequence derives from a person between 18 and 65 years old who received the Ad26.COV2.S COVID-19 vaccine or a placebo. The chain joins TRBV5-4 to TRBJ2-3; 7 nucleotides match TRBD2. The CDR3 is CASRRIAGRTDTQYF. CDR3 in DNA: TGTGCCAGCAGGCGGATAGCGGGTCGCACAGATACGCAGTATTTT.